The 21 T cell receptor beta chains below come from one sample, sequenced in a study of CD8 T cells in Susac syndrome. About 0.5 to 1 ug RNA was reverse transcribed with random hexamers. TCRdb re-called the immunoSEQ multiplex PCR reads with MiXCR, one entry per CDR3 protein. This table holds more than 150,000 distinct CDR3 sequences, about 94% found once. Input material: CD8+ T cells from PBMCs. All receptors come from a human donor with multiple sclerosis.

This clonotype was picked up one time. This chain connects TRBV12-5 to TRBJ1-2; tentative D call: TRBD1 (6 bases). Germline V gene sequence: CDR1 LGHNT, CDR2 FRNRAP. V was shortened by 5 bases and J by 9 bases, with 22 bases between the two germline ends. This CDR3 has 15 residues. The CDR3 DNA sequence: TGTGCTAGTGGTCCTAATGACAGGCAGGCTGGGAGCTACACCTTC. Its translation is CASGPNDRQAGSYTF.

The rearrangement joins TRBV7-2 to TRBJ2-7, with TRBD1 matching 9 bases. Per germline, CDR1 SGHTA and CDR2 FQGNSA. Unmatched junction bases numbered 5, after V lost 5 bases and J lost 3 bases. There are 14 residues in the CDR3. CDR3: CASSRQGVDYEQYF. The CDR3 region has the DNA TGTGCCAGCAGCCGACAGGGGGTGGACTACGAGCAGTACTTC. Drawing the rest from reference TRBV7-2 and TRBJ2-7, the complete variable domain is GAGVSQSPSNKVTEKGKDVELRCDPISGHTALYWYRQSLGQGLEFLIYFQGNSAPDKSGLPSDRFSAERTGGSVSTLTIQRTQQEDSAVYLCASSRQGVDYEQYFGPGTRLTVT.

In DNA, the CDR3 is TGTGCCAGCAGCCAAGGAGGCAATTCCTACTATGGCTACACCTTC. Protein: CASSQGGNSYYGYTF. The gene calls are TRBV14 and TRBJ1-2; D ambiguous. This CDR3 is 15 amino acids long. The ends were cut back, 1 base at V and 3 bases at J, with 12 bases in the middle. Germline V gene data show CDR1 as SGHDN and CDR2 as FVKESK.

The chain links TRBV15 to TRBJ1-4, with D possibly being TRBD1 (6 bases). V dropped 0 bases and J dropped 8 bases, with 13 bases sitting between them. This CDR3 has 15 residues. Germline CDR1 reads LNHNV; CDR2 reads YYDKDF (reference sequence). For the CDR3, the DNA is TGTGCCACCAGCAGAGACCGGACAGTTGGCGAAAAACTGTTTTTT. Its protein is CATSRDRTVGEKLFF.

The chain employs TRBV7-9 and TRBJ2-3, with 8 bases matching TRBD1. The CDR3 sequence is 14 residues long. The junction had 5 bases not matched to a gene; V was cut back by 6 bases and J by 3 bases. Looked up from germline, CDR1 is SEHNR and CDR2 is FQNEAQ (reference sequence). The CDR3 here is CASRGDRRTDTQYF. The DNA of the CDR3 is TGTGCCAGCAGGGGGGACAGGCGGACAGATACGCAGTATTTT.

The chain has TRBV30 and TRBJ2-3; 7 positions match TRBD2. V gave up 8 bases and J gave up 2 bases; unmatched junction bases: 13. Germline V gene data show CDR1 as GTSNPN and CDR2 as SVGIG (reference sequence). The CDR3 is 15 residues long. CDR3 region: CAGTALAALTDTQYF. In DNA form, the CDR3 reads TGTGCCGGGACTGCCCTAGCGGCCCTCACAGATACGCAGTATTTT.

The chain employs TRBV6-5 and TRBJ2-1; D possibly corresponds to TRBD1 (6 bases). Trimming shortened V by 2 bases and J by 0 bases, and 8 bases separated the two germline ends. Germline assignment: CDR1 MNHEY and CDR2 SVGAGI. This CDR3 comprises 15 residues. This CDR3 is CASSYGQPSYNEQFF. The CDR3 DNA sequence: TGTGCCAGCAGTTACGGACAGCCCTCCTACAATGAGCAGTTCTTC.

This chain joins TRBV24-1 and TRBJ2-1, with 11 bases fitting TRBD1. This CDR3 has 14 amino acids. V shed 7 bases and J 7 bases; nucleotides not matched to a gene: 5. Germline V gene lookup returns CDR1 KGHDR and CDR2 SFDVKD. CDR3 DNA: TGTGCCACCAGGGACAGGGGGCTGAATAATGAGCAGTTCTTC. It specifies CATRDRGLNNEQFF.

This chain connects TRBV28 to TRBJ1-2; TRBD1 is a possible D gene (6 bases). This CDR3 comprises 15 residues. V lost 10 bases and J lost 3, with 21 bases in between. In germline, CDR1 is MDHEN, CDR2 SYDVKM. As DNA, the CDR3 is TGTGCCACTCTGCGGACGGGGGCGGTCGACTATGGCTACACCTTC. Protein product: CATLRTGAVDYGYTF.

This clonotype was seen a single time. This chain joins TRBV2 and TRBJ2-1; D ambiguous. Germline-derived CDR1 and CDR2 are SNHLY and FYNNEI. Trimming cost V 0 bases and J 8 bases, with 11 bases left between them. CDR3 size: 14 residues. This CDR3 is CASSEAVRADEQFF. The CDR3, as DNA: TGTGCCAGCAGTGAAGCGGTCCGGGCGGATGAGCAGTTCTTC.

V usage is TRBV28 and J usage is TRBJ1-1; D uncertain. Germline V lookup: CDR1 MDHEN, CDR2 SYDVKM. The CDR3 totals 14 residues. Deletions cut 3 bases from V and 1 base from J, with 9 bases between. The CDR3 is CASSLFQTNTEAFF. CDR3 in DNA: TGTGCCAGCAGTTTGTTCCAGACGAACACTGAAGCTTTCTTT.

V is TRBV28 and J is TRBJ2-1; D is ambiguous. The V end lost 2 bases, the J end lost 0 bases, and 5 bases lay between the germline ends. There are 14 residues in the CDR3. CDR1 MDHEN and CDR2 SYDVKM come from the germline V gene. In DNA form, the CDR3 reads TGTGCCAGCAGTTTACCTAGCTCCTACAATGAGCAGTTCTTC. This encodes CASSLPSSYNEQFF.

The genes are TRBV15 and TRBJ1-1, with D perhaps TRBD1 (5 bases). Germline lookup yields CDR1 LNHNV and CDR2 YYDKDF (reference sequence). The V end lost 4 bases, the J end lost 1 base, and 7 bases lay between the germline ends. This CDR3 is 13 amino acids long. The CDR3 region is CATSNRRNTEAFF. The CDR3 nucleotides are TGTGCCACCAGCAACAGGAGGAACACTGAAGCTTTCTTT.

The rearrangement links TRBV9 to TRBJ1-1; weak D call: TRBD1 (5 bases). This CDR3 is 11 amino acids long. Germline CDR1 SGDLS, CDR2 YYNGEE. The V end was cut by 7 bases, the J end by 7 bases, with 11 bases between. CDR3 in amino acids: CASGRTGEAFF. The CDR3 DNA sequence: TGTGCCAGCGGAAGAACAGGTGAAGCTTTCTTT.

This chain connects TRBV2 to TRBJ2-7; no definite D call. Trimming took off 7 bases at V and 3 bases at J, with 7 bases between the two ends. CDR3 size: 11 residues. Germline lookup yields CDR1 SNHLY and CDR2 FYNNEI. The CDR3 DNA sequence: TGTGCCAGCAAAAGGGACTACGAGCAGTACTTC. It translates to CASKRDYEQYF.

This clonotype was seen a single time. V usage is TRBV29-1 and J usage is TRBJ1-1; D remains ambiguous. This CDR3 comprises 10 residues. Germline CDR1 is SQVTM and CDR2 is ANQGSEA. Deletions cut 4 bases from V and 4 bases from J, with 4 bases between. The CDR3, as DNA: TGCAGCGTTGGTGTCACTGAAGCTTTCTTT. This encodes CSVGVTEAFF.

This chain connects TRBV4-3 to TRBJ2-5, with 8 bases matching TRBD2. Germline-derived CDR1 and CDR2 are LGHNA and YSLEER. Losses at the gene ends were 4 bases for V and 4 bases for J; bases not matched to a gene: 5. The CDR3 spans 14 residues. In nucleotides, the CDR3 is TGCGCCAGCAGCCCTCGGGGGGGCCGAGAGACCCAGTACTTC. Protein sequence: CASSPRGGRETQYF.

The genes are TRBV6-5 and TRBJ1-5; no firm D call. There are 14 residues in the CDR3. Trimming pared 11 bases from V and 2 bases from J, leaving 16 bases between. Germline V gene lookup returns CDR1 MNHEY and CDR2 SVGAGI. CDR3 sequence: CASRPGFGNQPQHF. The DNA for the CDR3 is TGTGCCTCTCGGCCAGGTTTTGGCAATCAGCCCCAGCATTTT.

The V call is TRBV5-1, the J call TRBJ1-1; D remains ambiguous. Germline CDR1 is SGHRS and CDR2 is YFSETQ. The germline V and J ends were trimmed by 3 bases and 10 bases, with 16 bases remaining between them. This CDR3 spans 13 amino acids. CDR3 coding DNA: TGCGCCAGCAGCTCCTCCGGAAGGCTAGGAGCTTTCTTT. Translation: CASSSSGRLGAFF.

V and J are TRBV12-3 or TRBV12-4 and TRBJ1-1, with a tentative D call TRBD1 (6 bases). The CDR3 is made up of 14 amino acids. V lost 6 bases and J 5 bases, leaving 16 bases between the germline ends. The CDR3 bases are TGTGCCAGCAGGCTTAAAGGGGGGGGAACTGAAGCTTTCTTT. This gives the protein CASRLKGGGTEAFF.

V usage is TRBV9 and J usage is TRBJ2-5; no clear D gene. The CDR3 extends over 11 amino acids. V was trimmed by 3 bases and J by 0 bases, leaving 0 bases between them. Germline V lookup: CDR1 SGDLS, CDR2 YYNGEE. The CDR3 nucleotides are TGTGCCAGCAGCGACCAAGAGACCCAGTACTTC. Residues: CASSDQETQYF.